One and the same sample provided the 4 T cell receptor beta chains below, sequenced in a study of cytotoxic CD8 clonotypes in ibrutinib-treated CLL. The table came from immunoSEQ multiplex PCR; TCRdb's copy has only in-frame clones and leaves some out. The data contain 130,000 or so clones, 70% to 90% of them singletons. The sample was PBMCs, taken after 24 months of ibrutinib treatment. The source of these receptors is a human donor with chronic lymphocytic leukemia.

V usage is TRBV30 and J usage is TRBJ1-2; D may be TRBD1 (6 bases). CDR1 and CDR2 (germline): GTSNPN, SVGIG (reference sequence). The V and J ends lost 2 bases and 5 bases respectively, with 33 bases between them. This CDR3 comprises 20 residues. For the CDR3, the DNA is TGTGCCTGGAGTATTAGACCAGGGGAAGCGGGGGATCACGTTGGTTATGGCTACACCTTC. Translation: CAWSIRPGEAGDHVGYGYTF.

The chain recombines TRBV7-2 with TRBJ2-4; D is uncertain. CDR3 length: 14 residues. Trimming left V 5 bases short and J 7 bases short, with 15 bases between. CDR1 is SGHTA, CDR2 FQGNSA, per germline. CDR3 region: CASSPGPPTNIQYF. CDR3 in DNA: TGTGCCAGCAGCCCCGGCCCACCTACGAACATTCAGTACTTC.

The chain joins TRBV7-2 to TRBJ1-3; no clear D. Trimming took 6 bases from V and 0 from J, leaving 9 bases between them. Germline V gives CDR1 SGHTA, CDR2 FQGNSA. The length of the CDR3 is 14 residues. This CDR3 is CASSPLNSGNTIYF. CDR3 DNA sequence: TGTGCCAGCAGTCCACTGAACTCTGGAAACACCATATATTTT.

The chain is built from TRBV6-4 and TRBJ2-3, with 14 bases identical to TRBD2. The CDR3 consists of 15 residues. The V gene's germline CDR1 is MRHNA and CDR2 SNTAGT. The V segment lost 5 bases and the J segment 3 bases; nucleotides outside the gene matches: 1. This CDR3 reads CASSRLAGGTDTQYF. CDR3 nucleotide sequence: TGTGCCAGCAGTAGACTAGCGGGAGGGACAGATACGCAGTATTTT.